The clone carrying this T cell receptor (beta chain) has only one observation. Trimming removed 1 base from V and 3 bases from J, with 13 bases in between. The length of the CDR3 is 16 residues. Germline V gene sequence: CDR1 LNHDA, CDR2 SQIVND (reference sequence). Libraries were prepared by immunoSEQ multiplex PCR; TCRdb keeps only in-frame clonotypes and omits some of them. The table shows around 88,000 clones, with 70% to 90% occurring only once. The data were obtained in a study of T cell responses to AZD1222 COVID-19 vaccine. The sequence was collected from an adult in good health. This specimen consisted of peripheral blood, obtained on day 0 of MenACWY control vaccination. This rearrangement joins TRBV19 to TRBJ1-5; D remains ambiguous. CDR3 residues: CASSIVGSDTNQPQHF. CDR3 DNA sequence: TGTGCCAGTAGTATAGTGGGGTCAGATACCAATCAGCCCCAGCATTTT.